This T cell receptor beta chain was recorded in a study of radiotherapy plus CTLA-4 blockade in lung cancer (dated by TCRdb to the late 2010s). Study-level background: Objective responses were observed in around 20% of enrolled patients, and disease control was achieved in 25% to 35%. The paper as a whole reports these results and caveats: The strongest predictors of response were reported to be early dynamic shifts in blood T cell clones along with a rise in serum interferon-beta following radiation. After treatment with radiotherapy and ipilimumab, TCR clones that came from tumors expanded in the peripheral blood.

As regards this clone: Which antigen it targets is not known. The input lacks base qualities; no much larger clone sits a single base away.

Focal radiation therapy combined with CTLA-4 blockade (ipilimumab) was tested in patients with chemo-refractory metastatic non-small-cell lung cancer. Including the terminal cysteine and phenylalanine, the CDR3 comprises 15 residues. The read is trimmed to its CDR3 DNA, 45 bases read in frame from base 1. V and J are trimmed by 3 bases and 9 bases, and the gene matches miss 10 bases of the junction. For CDR1 and CDR2, the germline V gene lists KGHSH and LQKENI. The library was generated by the immunoSEQ multiplex PCR assay. TCRdb took this table from immuneACCESS and kept in-frame rearrangements with V and J called. Such tables lack part of the clones; where checked against another copy, unresolved V genes explain under half of the gap, and the rest is unexplained. The sample data list approximately 90,000 clones, and around four fifths of these were observed just once. The ten largest clones take up 0.65% to 0.9% of the sample.

Source: peripheral blood, taken from a patient treated with radiotherapy plus ipilimumab. The clonotype originates from a human donor with non-small cell lung cancer who had stable disease on radiotherapy plus ipilimumab. The chain couples TRBV18 to TRBJ2-3; 9 bases in the middle match TRBD1. DNA sequence: TGTGCCAGCTCACCTCCGGGACAGGGTACGAACACGCAGTATTTT. Its product reads: CASSPPGQGTNTQYF. With the rest looked up from the reference TRBV18 and TRBJ2-3 genes rather than sequenced, the full variable domain is NAGVMQNPRHLVRRRGQEARLRCSPMKGHSHVYWYRQLPEEGLKFMVYLQKENIIDESGMPKERFSAEFPKEGPSILRIQQVVRGDSAAYFCASSPPGQGTNTQYFGPGTRLTVL.